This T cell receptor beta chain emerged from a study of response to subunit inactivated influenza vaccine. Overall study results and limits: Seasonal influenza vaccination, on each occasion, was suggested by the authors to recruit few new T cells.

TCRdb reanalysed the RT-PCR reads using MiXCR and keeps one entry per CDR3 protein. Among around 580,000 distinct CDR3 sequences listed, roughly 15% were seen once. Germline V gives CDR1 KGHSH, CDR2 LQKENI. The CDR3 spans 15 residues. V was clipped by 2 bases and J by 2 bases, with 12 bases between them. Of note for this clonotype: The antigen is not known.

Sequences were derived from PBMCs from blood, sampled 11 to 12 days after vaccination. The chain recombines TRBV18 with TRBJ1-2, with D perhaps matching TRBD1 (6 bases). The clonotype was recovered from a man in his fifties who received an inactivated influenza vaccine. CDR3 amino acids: CASSPGAGVNYGYTF. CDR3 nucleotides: TGTGCCAGCTCACCAGGGGCAGGGGTCAACTATGGCTACACCTTC.